This is a list of T cell receptor beta chains from one sample in a study of shared clonotypes between healthy human individuals. Profiling relied on immunoSEQ multiplex PCR, and the TCRdb table lists in-frame clones only, not all of them. The sample records about 2 million clones, approximately 94% being singletons. Sequencing was done on a sample of naive CD8+ T cells sorted from blood. These receptors originate from a young man in good health. Each CDR3 is given with its conserved first and last residue. A D gene is named only where the DNA matches it firmly. A clone size is listed for some rows: how often the clone was seen (once, few, many), or a class if it is expanded.

DNA: TGTGCCAGCAGCTCAGACAGTTCGGGAGTAGTGTACGAGCAGTACTTC
CDR3: CASSSDSSGVVYEQYF
D: NA
J: TRBJ2-7
size: NA
V: TRBV27

DNA: NA
CDR3: CASSSVPAGDISYNEQFF
D: NA
J: TRBJ2-1
size: NA
V: TRBV13

DNA: TGTGCCAGCAGCTTATGGAAAGGGAATGAGCAGTTCTTC
CDR3: CASSLWKGNEQFF
D: NA
J: TRBJ2-1
size: NA
V: TRBV5-6

DNA: TGCAGCGTTGAGTCCTTGTTTGGAGCTTTCTTT
CDR3: CSVESLFGAFF
D: NA
J: TRBJ1-1
size: NA
V: TRBV29-1

DNA: TGCAGCGTCGTCGCCGTGATGGCCCAGTACTTC
CDR3: CSVVAVMAQYF
D: NA
J: TRBJ2-5
size: NA
V: TRBV29-1

DNA: TGTGCCAGCAGCGTATCCGGGACAGCGCTGCCCTACGAGCAGTACTTC
CDR3: CASSVSGTALPYEQYF
D: TRBD1
J: TRBJ2-7
size: once
V: TRBV9

DNA: TGTGCCTGGAGTGTAGTGGCAGGGGATACGCAGTATTTT
CDR3: CAWSVVAGDTQYF
D: NA
J: TRBJ2-3
size: NA
V: TRBV30

DNA: TGTGCCAGCAGCTTAGAGTTTAAGGGGCCGCCCCACAATGAGCAGTTCTTC
CDR3: CASSLEFKGPPHNEQFF
D: NA
J: TRBJ2-1
size: NA
V: TRBV7-6

DNA: TGTGCCAGTAGTCCAGGGGATGAAAAACTGTTTTTT
CDR3: CASSPGDEKLFF
D: NA
J: TRBJ1-4
size: NA
V: TRBV19

DNA: TGTGCCAGCAGCGACTACACAGGGGGCTACGAGCAGTACTTC
CDR3: CASSDYTGGYEQYF
D: NA
J: TRBJ2-7
size: NA
V: TRBV21-1

DNA: TGTGCCAGCAGCCGCGCTGGACAGAGCACCGGGGAGCTGTTTTTT
CDR3: CASSRAGQSTGELFF
D: NA
J: TRBJ2-2
size: NA
V: TRBV7-8

DNA: TGTGCCAGCAGCTTAGATGGAGGGGGCAATGAAGCTTTCTTT
CDR3: CASSLDGGGNEAFF
D: TRBD1
J: TRBJ1-1
size: once
V: TRBV7-9

DNA: TGTGCCAGTAGTATTTTGTCGACTAGCGGGCCGACCTACAATGAGCAGTTCTTC
CDR3: CASSILSTSGPTYNEQFF
D: TRBD2
J: TRBJ2-1
size: NA
V: TRBV19

DNA: TGTGCCAGCAGCCCTTTTGGCGGAGCGAGCTCCTACAATGAGCAGTTCTTC
CDR3: CASSPFGGASSYNEQFF
D: NA
J: TRBJ2-1
size: NA
V: TRBV5-6

DNA: TGTGCCATCAGTGAGCCGACAGGGGCCTTCCAAGAGACCCAGTACTTC
CDR3: CAISEPTGAFQETQYF
D: TRBD1
J: TRBJ2-5
size: NA
V: TRBV10-3

DNA: TGTGCCAGCAGCCCCCGTATTGGGGACGAGCAGTACTTC
CDR3: CASSPRIGDEQYF
D: NA
J: TRBJ2-7
size: NA
V: TRBV7-3

DNA: TGTGCCAGCATCCAGGGGACTAGCGGGGGAACCTACGAGCAGTACTTC
CDR3: CASIQGTSGGTYEQYF
D: TRBD2
J: TRBJ2-7
size: NA
V: TRBV28

DNA: TGTGCCAGCAGCTTAGCAGGGGGGATGAACATTCAGTACTTC
CDR3: CASSLAGGMNIQYF
D: NA
J: TRBJ2-4
size: NA
V: TRBV7-6

DNA: TGTGCCAGCAGCTTAGGATTAGCGGGGACATCCTCCAAGAGACCCCAGTACTTC
CDR3: CASSLGLAGTSSKRPQYF
D: TRBD2
J: TRBJ2-5
size: NA
V: TRBV7-9

DNA: TGTGCCAGCAGCTTAAAGCCAGGGACAGATACGCAGTATTTT
CDR3: CASSLKPGTDTQYF
D: NA
J: TRBJ2-3
size: NA
V: TRBV7-9

DNA: TGTGCCAGCAGCTTAGCGGGGGGGGCAAGAAACGAGCAGTACTTC
CDR3: CASSLAGGARNEQYF
D: TRBD2
J: TRBJ2-7
size: NA
V: TRBV11-2

DNA: TGTGCCAGCAGTTTTGGCATAGATGCTTTCTATGGCTACACCTTC
CDR3: CASSFGIDAFYGYTF
D: NA
J: TRBJ1-2
size: NA
V: TRBV27

DNA: TGTGCCAGTAGTACCGGGACAGAGCAGTTCTTC
CDR3: CASSTGTEQFF
D: NA
J: TRBJ2-1
size: NA
V: TRBV19

DNA: TGTGCCAGCAGCCCCGGGACAGCCGAAGAGACCCAGTACTTC
CDR3: CASSPGTAEETQYF
D: TRBD1
J: TRBJ2-5
size: NA
V: TRBV6-6

DNA: TGTGCCAGCAGCTCTCCGGCGCTTTTCGAGCAGTACTTC
CDR3: CASSSPALFEQYF
D: NA
J: TRBJ2-7
size: NA
V: TRBV7-9

DNA: TGCGCCAGCAGCCAAGAAGGTGGGGCGGGGACCTACAATGAGCAGTTCTTC
CDR3: CASSQEGGAGTYNEQFF
D: NA
J: TRBJ2-1
size: NA
V: TRBV4-3

DNA: TGCGCCACCAGGCGGGACAGGGAAGAGACCCAGTACTTC
CDR3: CATRRDREETQYF
D: TRBD1
J: TRBJ2-5
size: NA
V: TRBV5-1

DNA: TGTGCCAGCAGCTTATTACAGGCCCCCTACGAGCAGTACTTC
CDR3: CASSLLQAPYEQYF
D: NA
J: TRBJ2-7
size: NA
V: TRBV13

DNA: TGTGCCAGCAGTGCCTGGGAGGATACCTCCTACAATGAGCAGTTCTTC
CDR3: CASSAWEDTSYNEQFF
D: NA
J: TRBJ2-1
size: NA
V: TRBV28

DNA: TGCGCCAGCAGCCAAGATTCTGATCAAGAGACCCAGTACTTC
CDR3: CASSQDSDQETQYF
D: NA
J: TRBJ2-5
size: NA
V: TRBV4-3

DNA: TGTGCCAGTAGTATCCCTAGGGCACCAGATACGCAGTATTTT
CDR3: CASSIPRAPDTQYF
D: NA
J: TRBJ2-3
size: NA
V: TRBV19

DNA: TGTGCCAGTAGTATCAGGGTAGTGGACCCGGTGGGCAATCAGCCCCAGCATTTT
CDR3: CASSIRVVDPVGNQPQHF
D: NA
J: TRBJ1-5
size: NA
V: TRBV19

DNA: TGTGCCAGCAGTTACGGGCGGGAGACCTACGAGCAGTACTTC
CDR3: CASSYGRETYEQYF
D: TRBD2
J: TRBJ2-7
size: once
V: TRBV6-6

DNA: TGCGCCAGCAGCCCCTACGCCGCTGGGGGAAAAAAGAACACTGAAGCTTTCTTT
CDR3: CASSPYAAGGKKNTEAFF
D: NA
J: TRBJ1-1
size: NA
V: TRBV4-1

DNA: TGTGCCAGCAGTGGGGGGGGGCAGACCCAGTACTTC
CDR3: CASSGGGQTQYF
D: NA
J: TRBJ2-5
size: NA
V: TRBV27